The entry below describes one T cell receptor (beta chain). Antigen specificity is unknown. These data come from a study of sequential checkpoint blockade in melanoma. Whole-study context: TCRbeta immunosequencing was performed on DNA from around 96 pretreatment melanoma tumor samples. Under 25 patients had matched tumor biopsies before treatment and at week 13 after nivolumab or ipilimumab alone.

Treatment reported: randomized to nivolumab then ipilimumab (arm A) or the reverse (arm B). The germline gives CDR1 SGHRS, CDR2 YFSETQ. J lost 3 bases, V lost 2 bases, and 3 bases had no gene match. CDR3 length equals 15 residues. Whole-study results and caveats: Rising tumor T-cell fraction and clonality meant about 30 times likelier benefit. Pretreatment TIL clonality tracked with response in the nivolumab-first arm.

Repertoires were generated with immunoSEQ multiplex PCR, while TCRdb's copy carries only in-frame clones and drops some. This sample yields about 3,800 clones, of which roughly 25% are seen a single time; roughly 25% belongs to the top ten. The sample here was tumor tissue (inferred from file names), taken from a patient given nivolumab and ipilimumab in sequence. The J gene is TRBJ2-2, the V gene TRBV5-1; 8 bases are shared with TRBD2. The receptor was derived from a human donor with melanoma. The CDR3: CASSLAGAHTGELFF. CDR3 in DNA: TGCGCCAGCAGCTTAGCGGGAGCCCACACCGGGGAGCTGTTTTTT.